The 8 T cell receptor beta chains in this list originate from one sample, sequenced in a study of blood T cell repertoires in COVID-19 (dated by TCRdb to 2018 to 2020). Libraries were built with the immunoSEQ multiplex PCR assay. TCRdb retrieved this table from immuneACCESS and kept in-frame rearrangements only. Not all clones are present; in checked studies, unresolved V genes account for under half, and no reason is known for the remainder. The sample table shows fewer than 300,000 clones, and 65% to 85% are seen once. The top ten constitute approximately 5.3% of the sample. Sample: peripheral blood. The origin of the receptors is a man older than 75 with acute or convalescent COVID-19.

V is TRBV18 and J is TRBJ2-7, with D unresolved. Trimming pared 0 bases from V and 0 bases from J, leaving 9 bases between. This CDR3 spans 15 amino acids. Per germline, CDR1 KGHSH and CDR2 LQKENI. The CDR3 loop is CASSPPDKPSYEQYF. DNA of the CDR3: TGTGCCAGCTCACCACCTGACAAACCCTCCTACGAGCAGTACTTC.

V gene TRBV6-1 combines with J gene TRBJ2-7, with D possibly being TRBD2 (7 bases). CDR1 is MNHNS and CDR2 is SASEGT in the germline V gene. The CDR3 contains 15 residues. The V end was cut by 0 bases, the J end by 3 bases, with 12 bases between. The CDR3 region is CASSEAGGGGYEQYF. CDR3 nucleotides: TGTGCCAGCAGTGAAGCGGGGGGAGGGGGCTACGAGCAGTACTTC.

This clone was seen only a few times. The chain couples TRBV7-2 to TRBJ2-7; D uncertain. Germline CDR1 and CDR2: SGHTA and FQGNSA. This CDR3 region has 12 residues. Trimming left V 2 bases short and J 5 bases short, with 7 bases between. The CDR3 region has the DNA TGTGCCAGCAGCTTATGGCCCCACGAGCAGTACTTC. The encoded protein is CASSLWPHEQYF.

This rearrangement joins TRBV2 to TRBJ1-5, with D perhaps matching TRBD1 (6 bases). The V end lost 4 bases, the J end lost 8 bases, and 15 bases lay between the germline ends. The CDR3 has 14 amino acids. Germline CDR1 SNHLY, CDR2 FYNNEI. CDR3 DNA sequence: TGTGCCAGCAGTGTACAGGGTGTTTTGGAGCCCCAGCATTTT. Amino acid sequence: CASSVQGVLEPQHF.

The rearrangement uses TRBV18 and TRBJ1-5; D call uncertain. The ends were cut back, 2 bases at V and 4 bases at J, with 12 bases in the middle. Per germline, CDR1 KGHSH and CDR2 LQKENI. The CDR3 runs 15 residues. The CDR3 region has the DNA TGTGCCAGCTCACCATTCGGGGATCGGAATCAGCCCCAGCATTTT. It codes for CASSPFGDRNQPQHF.

This clone was found once. This chain uses TRBV6-1 with TRBJ1-1; the D is unclear. Germline values: CDR1 MNHNS, CDR2 SASEGT. The germline V and J ends were trimmed by 1 base and 11 bases, with 14 bases remaining between them. This CDR3 spans 13 amino acids. The CDR3 loop reads CASSEVAGLGAFF. CDR3 bases: TGTGCCAGCAGTGAAGTGGCAGGCCTGGGTGCTTTCTTT.

The V gene is TRBV28, the J gene TRBJ2-3; TRBD2 aligns across 16 bases. This CDR3 region has 20 residues. Germline trimming cut 6 bases from V and 0 bases from J; bases unmatched to any gene: 12. Germline CDR1 and CDR2: MDHEN and SYDVKM. The CDR3 sequence is CASSRDLGTSGRGSTDTQYF. CDR3 in DNA: TGTGCCAGCAGCCGTGATCTAGGGACTAGCGGGAGGGGTAGCACAGATACGCAGTATTTT.

The chain uses TRBV9 and TRBJ1-2, with 9 bases aligning to TRBD1. The CDR3 runs 16 residues. V lost 4 bases, J lost 8 bases, and 15 bases stayed unmatched. Germline V gene sequence: CDR1 SGDLS, CDR2 YYNGEE. The CDR3 is CASSPRTGVTLGGYTF. DNA for the CDR3: TGTGCCAGCAGCCCCCGGACAGGGGTTACCCTGGGAGGCTACACCTTC.